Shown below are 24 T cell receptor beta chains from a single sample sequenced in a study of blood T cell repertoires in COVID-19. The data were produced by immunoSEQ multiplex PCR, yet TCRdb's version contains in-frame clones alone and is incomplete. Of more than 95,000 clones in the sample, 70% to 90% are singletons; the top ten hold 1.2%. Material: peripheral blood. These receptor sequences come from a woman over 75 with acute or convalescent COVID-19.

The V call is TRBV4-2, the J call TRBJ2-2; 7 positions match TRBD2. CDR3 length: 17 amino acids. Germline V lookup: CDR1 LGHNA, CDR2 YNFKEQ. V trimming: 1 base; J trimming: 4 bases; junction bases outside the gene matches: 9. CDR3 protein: CASSQVLGGTTTGELFF. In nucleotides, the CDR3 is TGTGCCAGCAGCCAAGTGTTGGGAGGGACGACCACCGGGGAGCTGTTTTTT.

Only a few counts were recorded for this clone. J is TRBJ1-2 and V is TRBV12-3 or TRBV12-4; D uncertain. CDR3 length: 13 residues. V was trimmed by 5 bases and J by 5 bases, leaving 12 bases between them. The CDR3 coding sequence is TGTGCCAGCAGTCCAGGACGGGAGTATGGCTACACCTTC. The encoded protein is CASSPGREYGYTF.

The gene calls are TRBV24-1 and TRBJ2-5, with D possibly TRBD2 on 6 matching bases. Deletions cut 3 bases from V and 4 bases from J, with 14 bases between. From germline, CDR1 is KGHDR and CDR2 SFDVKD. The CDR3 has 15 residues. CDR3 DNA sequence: TGTGCCACCAGTGATCATAGACGGGGGAGAGAGACCCAGTACTTC. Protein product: CATSDHRRGRETQYF.

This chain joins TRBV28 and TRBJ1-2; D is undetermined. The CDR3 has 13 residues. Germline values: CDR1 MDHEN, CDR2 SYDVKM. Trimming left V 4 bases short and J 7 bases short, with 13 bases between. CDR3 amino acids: CASSSPTSTGYTF. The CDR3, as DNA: TGTGCCAGCAGTTCCCCGACAAGCACTGGCTACACCTTC.

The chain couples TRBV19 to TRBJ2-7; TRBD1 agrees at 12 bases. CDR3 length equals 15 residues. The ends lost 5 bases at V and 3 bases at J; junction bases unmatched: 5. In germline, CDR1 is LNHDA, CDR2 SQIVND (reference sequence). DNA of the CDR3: TGTGCCAGTAGTCCCCGGGACAGGGGGCTCTACGAGCAGTACTTC. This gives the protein CASSPRDRGLYEQYF. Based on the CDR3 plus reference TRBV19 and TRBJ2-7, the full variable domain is DGGITQSPKYLFRKEGQNVTLSCEQNLNHDAMYWYRQDPGQGLRLIYYSQIVNDFQKGDIAEGYSVSREKKESFPLTVTSAQKNPTAFYLCASSPRDRGLYEQYFGPGTRLTVT.

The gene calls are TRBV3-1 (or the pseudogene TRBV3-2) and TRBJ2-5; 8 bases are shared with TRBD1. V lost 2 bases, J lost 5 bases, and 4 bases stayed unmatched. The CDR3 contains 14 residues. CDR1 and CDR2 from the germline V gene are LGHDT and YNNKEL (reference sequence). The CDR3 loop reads CASSQQGAVETQYF. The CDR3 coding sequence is TGTGCCAGCAGCCAACAGGGGGCGGTTGAGACCCAGTACTTC.

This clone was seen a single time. CDR3 region: CASSEGLSTDTQYF. For the CDR3, the DNA is TGTGCCAGCAGTGAAGGTCTAAGCACAGATACGCAGTATTTT. The chain employs TRBV2 and TRBJ2-3; D ambiguous. Per the germline V gene, CDR1 is SNHLY and CDR2 is FYNNEI. The ends were cut back, 1 base at V and 0 bases at J, with 5 bases in the middle. This CDR3 has 14 residues.

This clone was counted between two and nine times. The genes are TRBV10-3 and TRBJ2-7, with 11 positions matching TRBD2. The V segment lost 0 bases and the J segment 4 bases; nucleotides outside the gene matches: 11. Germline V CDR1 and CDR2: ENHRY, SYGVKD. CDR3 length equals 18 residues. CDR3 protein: CAISESGRGLAGSYEQYF. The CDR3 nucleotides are TGTGCCATCAGTGAGTCCGGTCGCGGACTAGCGGGCTCTTACGAGCAGTACTTC.

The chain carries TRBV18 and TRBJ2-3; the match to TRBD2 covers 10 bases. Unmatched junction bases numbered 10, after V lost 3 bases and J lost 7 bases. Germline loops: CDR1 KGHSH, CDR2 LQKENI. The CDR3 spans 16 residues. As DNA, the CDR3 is TGTGCCAGCTCACCCTCTCCGGGACTAGCGTCCCATACGCAGTATTTT. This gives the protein CASSPSPGLASHTQYF.

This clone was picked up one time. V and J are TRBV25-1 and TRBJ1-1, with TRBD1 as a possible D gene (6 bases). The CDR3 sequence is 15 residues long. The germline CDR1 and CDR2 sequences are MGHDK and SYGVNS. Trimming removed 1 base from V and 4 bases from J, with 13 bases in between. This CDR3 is CASSEWAGDFTEAFF. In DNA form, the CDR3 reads TGTGCCAGCAGTGAATGGGCAGGGGATTTCACTGAAGCTTTCTTT.

CDR3 sequence: CASSLNSQRISTEAFF. CDR3 bases: TGTGCCAGTAGTCTAAACTCGCAGAGGATCAGCACTGAAGCTTTCTTT. The chain employs TRBV19 and TRBJ1-1; D not resolved. The germline gives CDR1 LNHDA, CDR2 SQIVND (reference sequence). The CDR3 is 16 residues long. Trimming stripped 5 bases from V and 4 bases from J, with 20 bases between.

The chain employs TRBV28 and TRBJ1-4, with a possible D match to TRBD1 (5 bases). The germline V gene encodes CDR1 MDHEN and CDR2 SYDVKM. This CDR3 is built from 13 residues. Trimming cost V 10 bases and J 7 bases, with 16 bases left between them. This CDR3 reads CATGGRIGEKLFF. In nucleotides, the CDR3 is TGTGCCACCGGGGGACGTATCGGTGAAAAACTGTTTTTT.

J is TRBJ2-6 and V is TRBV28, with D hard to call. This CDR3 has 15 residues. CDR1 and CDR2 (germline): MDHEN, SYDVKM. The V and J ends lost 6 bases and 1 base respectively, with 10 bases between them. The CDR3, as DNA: TGTGCCAGCAGGTTCACGGGTTCTGGGGCCAACGTCCTGACTTTC. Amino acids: CASRFTGSGANVLTF.

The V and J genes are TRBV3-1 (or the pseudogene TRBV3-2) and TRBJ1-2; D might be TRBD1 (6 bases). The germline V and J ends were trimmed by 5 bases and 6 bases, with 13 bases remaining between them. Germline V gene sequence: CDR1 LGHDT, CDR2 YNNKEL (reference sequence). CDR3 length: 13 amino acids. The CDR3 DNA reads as TGTGCCAGCAGCATACAGGGTGTACATGGCTACACCTTC. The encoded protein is CASSIQGVHGYTF.

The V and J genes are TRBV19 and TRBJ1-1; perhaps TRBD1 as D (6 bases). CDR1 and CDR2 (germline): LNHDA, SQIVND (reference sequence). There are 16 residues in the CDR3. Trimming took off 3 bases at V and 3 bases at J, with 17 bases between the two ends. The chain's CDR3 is CASSIRQGLGDTEAFF. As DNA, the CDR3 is TGTGCCAGTAGTATTCGGCAGGGGTTGGGGGACACTGAAGCTTTCTTT.

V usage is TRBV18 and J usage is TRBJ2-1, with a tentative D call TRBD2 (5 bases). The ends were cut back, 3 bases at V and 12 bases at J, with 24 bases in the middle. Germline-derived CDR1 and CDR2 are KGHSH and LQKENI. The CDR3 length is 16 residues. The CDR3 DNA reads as TGTGCCAGCTCACCGGGGTCAGGTCGGGATATCCTGACGCAGTTCTTC. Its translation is CASSPGSGRDILTQFF.

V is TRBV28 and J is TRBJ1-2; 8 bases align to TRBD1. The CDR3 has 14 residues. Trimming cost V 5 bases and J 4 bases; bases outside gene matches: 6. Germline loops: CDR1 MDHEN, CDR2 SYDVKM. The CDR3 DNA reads TGTGCCAGCAGTCGGACAGGGACCAGCTATGGCTACACCTTC. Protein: CASSRTGTSYGYTF.

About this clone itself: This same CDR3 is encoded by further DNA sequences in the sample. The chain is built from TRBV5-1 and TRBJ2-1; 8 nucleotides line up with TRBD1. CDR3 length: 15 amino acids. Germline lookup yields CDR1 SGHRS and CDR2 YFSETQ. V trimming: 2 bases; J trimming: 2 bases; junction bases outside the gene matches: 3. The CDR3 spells CASSLQGGTYNEQFF. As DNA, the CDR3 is TGCGCCAGCAGCTTACAGGGGGGAACCTACAATGAGCAGTTCTTC.

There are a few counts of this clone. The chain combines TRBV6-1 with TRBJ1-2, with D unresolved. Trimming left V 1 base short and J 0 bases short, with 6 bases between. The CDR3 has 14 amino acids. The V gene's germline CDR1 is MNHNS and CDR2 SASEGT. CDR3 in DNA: TGTGCCAGCAGTGAAGGGCCCGCTAACTATGGCTACACCTTC. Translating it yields CASSEGPANYGYTF.

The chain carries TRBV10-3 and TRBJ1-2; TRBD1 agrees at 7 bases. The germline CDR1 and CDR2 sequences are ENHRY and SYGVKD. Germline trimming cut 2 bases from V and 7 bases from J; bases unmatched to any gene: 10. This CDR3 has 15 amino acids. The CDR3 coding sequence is TGTGCCATCAGTGAGACCCCGACAGGGCGAAGTGGCTACACCTTC. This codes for CAISETPTGRSGYTF.

CDR3 amino acids: CASSERQFYGYTF. In DNA, the CDR3 is TGTGCCAGCAGTGAACGTCAGTTCTATGGCTACACCTTC. The chain uses TRBV6-1 and TRBJ1-2; no reliable D call. CDR1 is MNHNS, CDR2 SASEGT, per germline. The V gene lost 2 bases and the J gene lost 4 bases, with 8 bases spanning the gap. The CDR3 runs to 13 residues.

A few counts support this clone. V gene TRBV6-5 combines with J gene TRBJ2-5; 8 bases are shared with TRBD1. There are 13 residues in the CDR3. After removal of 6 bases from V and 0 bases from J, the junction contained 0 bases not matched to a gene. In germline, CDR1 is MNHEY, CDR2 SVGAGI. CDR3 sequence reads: CASRDRDQETQYF. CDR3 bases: TGTGCCAGCAGGGACAGGGACCAAGAGACCCAGTACTTC.

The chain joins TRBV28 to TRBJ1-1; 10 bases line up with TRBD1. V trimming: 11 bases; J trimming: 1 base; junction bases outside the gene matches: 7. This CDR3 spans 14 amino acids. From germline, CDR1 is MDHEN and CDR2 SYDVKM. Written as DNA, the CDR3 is TGTGCCGGGCGACAGGGGGCAGGGAACACTGAAGCTTTCTTT. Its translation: CAGRQGAGNTEAFF.

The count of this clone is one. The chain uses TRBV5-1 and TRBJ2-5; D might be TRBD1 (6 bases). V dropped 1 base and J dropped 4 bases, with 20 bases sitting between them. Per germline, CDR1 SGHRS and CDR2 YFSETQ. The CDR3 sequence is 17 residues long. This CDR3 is CASSLPFQTGHPETQYF. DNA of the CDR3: TGCGCCAGCAGCTTGCCCTTCCAGACAGGCCACCCAGAGACCCAGTACTTC.